This T cell receptor (beta chain) was identified during a study of response to subunit inactivated influenza vaccine. TCRdb re-called the RT-PCR reads through MiXCR, storing one row per CDR3 protein. The sample lists hundreds of thousands of distinct CDR3 sequences, about an eighth occurring once. The table lists this clonotype with a few counts. What it binds is unknown. General study points: Authors proposed each seasonal influenza vaccination draws in few new T cells.

The CDR3 contains 15 residues. Germline V gene sequence: CDR1 DFQATT, CDR2 SNEGSKA (reference sequence). The ends lost 7 bases at V and 1 base at J; junction bases unmatched: 9. The genes are TRBV20-1 and TRBJ2-3; 9 bases are shared with TRBD2. The sample was PBMCs from blood, taken on the day of vaccination. This TCR was sampled from a man between 45 and 60 years old who received an inactivated influenza vaccine. The CDR3 here is CSVFLAGSRTDTQYF. The CDR3 nucleotides read TGCAGTGTCTTTCTAGCGGGAAGCCGCACAGATACGCAGTATTTT.